Listed below are T cell receptor beta chains from one sample, sequenced in a study of blood T cell repertoires in COVID-19. The assay was immunoSEQ multiplex PCR, and TCRdb's table has in-frame clones only and misses some. Here the sample spans over 95,000 clones, about nine tenths being singletons. Input material: peripheral blood. These receptors originate from a woman aged 45-59 years with acute or convalescent COVID-19. Both conserved end residues are part of each CDR3. D genes are given only for firm matches. Clone size, where shown, is once, few, many, or a class for clones that have expanded.

size: NA; J: TRBJ1-2; D: NA; length: 10; V: TRBV20-1; DNA: TGCAGTGCTAGAGCAAGCGGCTACACCTTC; CDR3: CSARASGYTF
size: once; J: TRBJ2-3; D: NA; length: 16; V: TRBV3-1/TRBV3-2; DNA: TGTGCCAGCAGCCAACGGGGGGCGCGAGGCACAGATACGCAGTATTTT; CDR3: CASSQRGARGTDTQYF
size: few; J: TRBJ1-1; D: TRBD1; length: 14; V: TRBV5-6; DNA: TGTGCCAGCAGCTTCCAGGGGGCGGACACTGAAGCTTTCTTT; CDR3: CASSFQGADTEAFF
size: NA; J: TRBJ2-1; D: NA; length: 15; V: TRBV5-8; DNA: TGTGCCAGCAGCTTGGAGTCTACCTCCTACAATGAGCAGTTCTTC; CDR3: CASSLESTSYNEQFF
size: NA; J: TRBJ1-5; D: NA; length: 14; V: TRBV6-5; DNA: TGTGCCGGGGCAGGGCCGGATAGCAATCAGCCCCAGCATTTT; CDR3: CAGAGPDSNQPQHF
size: NA; J: TRBJ2-7; D: NA; length: 13; V: TRBV28; DNA: TGTGCCAGCAGTCCGACTAGCTCCTACGAGCAGTACTTC; CDR3: CASSPTSSYEQYF
size: once; J: TRBJ1-2; D: NA; length: 12; V: TRBV28; DNA: TGTGCCAGCAGAACCCCAGACTATGGCTACACCTTC; CDR3: CASRTPDYGYTF
size: NA; J: TRBJ2-3; D: NA; length: 13; V: TRBV27; DNA: TGTGCCAGCAGTTTGGGCAGCACAGATACGCAGTATTTT; CDR3: CASSLGSTDTQYF
size: NA; J: TRBJ2-5; D: TRBD2; length: 15; V: TRBV18; DNA: TGTGCCAGCTCACCACAAAGCGGGAGGGGCAATACCCAGTACTTC; CDR3: CASSPQSGRGNTQYF
size: NA; J: TRBJ1-2; D: TRBD1; length: 16; V: TRBV28; DNA: TGTGCCAGCAGTCCCCTGACAGGGGACCCTAACTATGGCTACACCTTC; CDR3: CASSPLTGDPNYGYTF
size: NA; J: TRBJ1-1; D: NA; length: 13; V: TRBV9; DNA: TGTGCCAGCAGGAGCGACCTGAACACTGAAGCTTTCTTT; CDR3: CASRSDLNTEAFF
size: NA; J: TRBJ2-5; D: NA; length: 12; V: TRBV6-1; DNA: TGTGCCAGCAGTTTCCCTCGGGAGACCCAGTACTTC; CDR3: CASSFPRETQYF
size: NA; J: TRBJ2-1; D: NA; length: 16; V: TRBV4-1; DNA: TGCGCCAGCAGCCAAAGGTCCGTCGGGTCCTACAATGAGCAGTTCTTC; CDR3: CASSQRSVGSYNEQFF
size: NA; J: TRBJ2-5; D: NA; length: 15; V: TRBV5-1; DNA: TGCGCCAGCAGCTTGGGGCAGGGGATTAGCGAGACCCAGTACTTC; CDR3: CASSLGQGISETQYF
size: few; J: TRBJ1-4; D: TRBD1; length: 15; V: TRBV3-1/TRBV3-2; DNA: TGTGCCAGCAGCCTATCTGGACAGGGGAATGAAAAACTGTTTTTT; CDR3: CASSLSGQGNEKLFF
size: few; J: TRBJ1-2; D: TRBD1; length: 15; V: TRBV28; DNA: TGTGCCAGCAGTCCCTTGACAGGGGGCATCTATGGCTACACCTTC; CDR3: CASSPLTGGIYGYTF
size: few; J: TRBJ1-3; D: NA; length: 15; V: TRBV30; DNA: TGTGCCCTTATACCCGGCACAGCTCGTGGAAACACCATATATTTT; CDR3: CALIPGTARGNTIYF
size: few; J: TRBJ1-2; D: NA; length: 13; V: TRBV30; DNA: TGTGCCTGGTCCAACGGGAACGAGCAAATTTACACCTTC; CDR3: CAWSNGNEQIYTF
size: once; J: TRBJ1-4; D: NA; length: 15; V: TRBV6-6; DNA: TGTGCCAGCAGTTACTCGTTCGGGGAGGGGGAAAAACTGTTTTTT; CDR3: CASSYSFGEGEKLFF
size: NA; J: TRBJ1-1; D: NA; length: 12; V: TRBV10-1; DNA: TGCGCCAGCAGTACAGGGAACACTGAAGCTTTCTTT; CDR3: CASSTGNTEAFF
size: NA; J: TRBJ1-3; D: TRBD1; length: 13; V: TRBV30; DNA: TGTGCCTGGGCGACAGGGCTAGGAAACACCATATATTTT; CDR3: CAWATGLGNTIYF
size: NA; J: TRBJ2-2; D: NA; length: 11; V: TRBV12-3/TRBV12-4; DNA: TGTGCCAGCAGCCCCGGGGGGGAGCTGTTTTTT; CDR3: CASSPGGELFF
size: NA; J: TRBJ1-1; D: TRBD1; length: 14; V: TRBV6-2/TRBV6-3; DNA: TGTGCCAGCAGTCGTCAGGGGGTTGACACTGAAGCTTTCTTT; CDR3: CASSRQGVDTEAFF